A single sample is the source of the 26 T cell receptor beta chains below, sequenced in a study of chemoradiotherapy in HPV16-positive cancers. This table comes from immunoSEQ multiplex PCR, and its TCRdb copy is limited to in-frame clones, with some not included. In the table there are 12,000 or so clones, 85% to 90% of which are singletons. The sequences come from blood, collected from a patient who underwent chemoradiotherapy. All receptors derive from a human donor with HPV-associated anogenital cancer.

The rearrangement joins TRBV7-2 to TRBJ2-5; D is undetermined. The DNA end lines up better with TRBJ2-7; the J call may be wrong. The V gene's germline CDR1 is SGHTA and CDR2 FQGNSA. The CDR3 consists of 16 residues. CDR3 in amino acids: CASSLNSLAGSYEQYF. The DNA for the CDR3 is TGTGCCAGCAGCTTAAATTCGCTCGCCGGATCCTACGAGCAGTACTTC.

The chain employs TRBV30 and TRBJ2-3; TRBD2 matches at 7 bases. Germline values: CDR1 GTSNPN, CDR2 SVGIG (reference sequence). This CDR3 contains 14 residues. V trimming: 5 bases; J trimming: 2 bases; junction bases outside the gene matches: 7. CDR3 protein: CAWGMAGDTDTQYF. The CDR3 region has the DNA TGTGCCTGGGGAATGGCGGGGGACACAGATACGCAGTATTTT.

This clone was recorded once. The gene calls are TRBV5-1 and TRBJ2-7; D possibly corresponds to TRBD2 (5 bases). V lost 8 bases and J lost 1, with 13 bases in between. Germline CDR1 reads SGHRS; CDR2 reads YFSETQ. This CDR3 has 13 residues. The DNA for the CDR3 is TGCGCCAGAACGGAGGACCGGTCCTACGAGCAGTACTTC. Translating gives CARTEDRSYEQYF.

This chain links TRBV11-3 with TRBJ1-2; the D is unclear. Germline loops: CDR1 SGHNT, CDR2 YENEEA. The CDR3 is 15 amino acids. Trimming removed 3 bases from V and 6 bases from J, with 17 bases in between. The CDR3 loop reads CASSFGWAQINGYTF. The CDR3 bases are TGTGCCAGCAGCTTTGGGTGGGCCCAAATTAATGGCTACACCTTC.

The J gene is TRBJ1-2, the V gene TRBV7-3, with D possibly being TRBD1 (5 bases). Trimming took 0 bases from V and 4 from J, leaving 24 bases between them. Germline lookup yields CDR1 SGHTA and CDR2 FQGTGA. The CDR3 has 19 amino acids. CDR3 nucleotide sequence: TGTGCCAGCAGCTTAACTGGTGGGGGGGACCCGCAATCTTTCTATGGCTACACCTTC. It translates to CASSLTGGGDPQSFYGYTF. The whole variable domain, filled in from reference TRBV7-3 and TRBJ1-2, reads GAGVSQTPSNKVTEKGKYVELRCDPISGHTALYWYRQSLGQGPEFLIYFQGTGAADDSGLPNDRFFAVRPEGSVSTLKIQRTERGDSAVYLCASSLTGGGDPQSFYGYTFGSGTRLTVV.

The chain couples TRBV5-1 to TRBJ2-6; D uncertain. Trimming shortened V by 0 bases and J by 4 bases, and 8 bases separated the two germline ends. Per the germline V gene, CDR1 is SGHRS and CDR2 is YFSETQ. This CDR3 comprises 15 residues. In DNA, the CDR3 is TGCGCCAGCAGCTTGGGGGCGAACGGGGCCAACGTCCTGACTTTC. This sequence encodes CASSLGANGANVLTF.

The chain has TRBV2 and TRBJ1-2, with D perhaps TRBD1 (5 bases). Germline CDR1 reads SNHLY; CDR2 reads FYNNEI. Trimming removed 3 bases from V and 7 bases from J, with 12 bases in between. The CDR3 has 13 amino acids. The CDR3 nucleotides are TGTGCCAGCAGTGATCCCAGGGTGGGTGGCTACACCTTC. This codes for CASSDPRVGGYTF.

The chain has TRBV5-4 and TRBJ2-3, with D possibly TRBD2 on 7 matching bases. The germline V gene has CDR1 SGHNT and CDR2 YYREEE (reference sequence). This CDR3 contains 14 residues. Trimming pared 2 bases from V and 5 bases from J, leaving 12 bases between. Here the CDR3 reads CASSLRGGIDTQYF. The CDR3 region has the DNA TGTGCCAGCAGCTTAAGGGGGGGAATAGATACGCAGTATTTT.

This clone appeared once. This chain links TRBV7-9 with TRBJ2-5; no definite D call. The ends were cut back, 3 bases at V and 5 bases at J, with 10 bases in the middle. The CDR3 spans 13 residues. Looked up from germline, CDR1 is SEHNR and CDR2 is FQNEAQ (reference sequence). CDR3 nucleotides: TGTGCCAGCAGCTTTCGGGCTTCGGAGACCCAGTACTTC. The encoded protein is CASSFRASETQYF.

The chain employs TRBV5-1 and TRBJ1-5; tentative D call: TRBD1 (5 bases). From germline, CDR1 is SGHRS and CDR2 YFSETQ. The CDR3 length is 14 residues. V lost 1 base to trimming and J lost 5 bases, with 10 bases between them. The CDR3 sequence: CASSLRGGDQPQHF. In DNA form, the CDR3 reads TGCGCCAGCAGCTTGCGGGGGGGGGATCAGCCCCAGCATTTT.

The genes are TRBV28 and TRBJ1-2, with D maybe TRBD1 (5 bases). Trimming stripped 6 bases from V and 4 bases from J, with 12 bases between. The germline V gene encodes CDR1 MDHEN and CDR2 SYDVKM. The CDR3 is 13 residues long. The CDR3 DNA follows: TGTGCCAGCAGCCCCGTGACAGTCTATGGCTACACCTTC. Translating gives CASSPVTVYGYTF.

V gene TRBV7-2 combines with J gene TRBJ2-1; D possibly corresponds to TRBD1 (6 bases). The germline V gene has CDR1 SGHTA and CDR2 FQGNSA. The CDR3 runs to 13 residues. Trimming stripped 5 bases from V and 15 bases from J, with 20 bases between. The CDR3 DNA follows: TGTGCCAGCAGCCAGGGTCGGGCCGACAGGTGGTTCTTC. This codes for CASSQGRADRWFF.

The chain employs TRBV6-4 and TRBJ2-2; 7 bases map to TRBD2. With V trimmed by 0 bases and J by 6 bases, 1 base remained unmatched. The CDR3 covers 14 residues. Germline V gives CDR1 MRHNA, CDR2 SNTAGT. The CDR3 nucleotides are TGTGCCAGCAGTGACTCAAGCGGGGCCGGGGAGCTGTTTTTT. Its protein product is CASSDSSGAGELFF.

The chain carries TRBV28 and TRBJ1-4, with D maybe TRBD1 (6 bases). V was pared by 6 bases and J by 8 bases, with 16 bases between. The CDR3 length is 14 residues. The germline V gene has CDR1 MDHEN and CDR2 SYDVKM. CDR3 nucleotide sequence: TGTGCCAGCAGGGGTGGACAGTTAGGGGAAAAACTGTTTTTT. The encoded protein is CASRGGQLGEKLFF.

V usage is TRBV7-9 and J usage is TRBJ2-5; weak D call: TRBD2 (7 bases). This CDR3 is built from 14 residues. Germline V gene sequence: CDR1 SEHNR, CDR2 FQNEAQ (reference sequence). V was pared by 5 bases and J by 5 bases, with 15 bases between. CDR3 region: CASSARGAGETQYF. Written as DNA, the CDR3 is TGTGCCAGCAGCGCACGGGGGGCAGGGGAGACCCAGTACTTC.

The rearrangement uses TRBV18 and TRBJ2-3; 9 nucleotides match TRBD1. Germline V gene data show CDR1 as KGHSH and CDR2 as LQKENI. The CDR3 loop spans 13 amino acids. V lost 3 bases to trimming and J lost 6 bases; unmatched junction nucleotides: 1. CDR3 protein: CASSPGTGDTQYF. DNA for the CDR3: TGTGCCAGCTCACCTGGGACAGGGGATACGCAGTATTTT. The complete variable domain, with remaining parts taken from reference TRBV18 and TRBJ2-3, reads NAGVMQNPRHLVRRRGQEARLRCSPMKGHSHVYWYRQLPEEGLKFMVYLQKENIIDESGMPKERFSAEFPKEGPSILRIQQVVRGDSAAYFCASSPGTGDTQYFGPGTRLTVL.

This sequence joins TRBV19 and TRBJ2-1; D not certain. V was trimmed by 4 bases and J by 9 bases, leaving 10 bases between them. This CDR3 spans 12 amino acids. Germline CDR1 is LNHDA and CDR2 is SQIVND (reference sequence). CDR3 nucleotides: TGTGCCAGTAGTACCGACGTGGGTGAGCAGTTCTTC. It is translated as CASSTDVGEQFF.

This chain connects TRBV5-1 to TRBJ2-7; 8 bases are a match to TRBD1. This CDR3 has 15 amino acids. Losses at the gene ends were 0 bases for V and 6 bases for J; bases not matched to a gene: 8. Germline CDR1 SGHRS, CDR2 YFSETQ. CDR3 DNA sequence: TGCGCCAGCAGCTTGGCCGGGACAGGTTCGTCCGAGCAGTACTTC. Protein sequence: CASSLAGTGSSEQYF. The whole variable domain, filled in from reference TRBV5-1 and TRBJ2-7, reads KAGVTQTPRYLIKTRGQQVTLSCSPISGHRSVSWYQQTPGQGLQFLFEYFSETQRNKGNFPGRFSGRQFSNSRSEMNVSTLELGDSALYLCASSLAGTGSSEQYFGPGTRLTVT.

The chain joins TRBV7-9 to TRBJ2-2, with D unresolved. Germline loops: CDR1 SEHNR, CDR2 FQNEAQ (reference sequence). V was cut by 9 bases and J by 7 bases, with 6 bases left in between. The CDR3 sequence is 10 residues long. CDR3 in DNA: TGTGCCAGTACTGACGGGGAGCTGTTTTTT. This translates into CASTDGELFF.

This chain connects TRBV6-4 to TRBJ2-7, with 9 nucleotides matching TRBD2. Germline values: CDR1 MRHNA, CDR2 SNTAGT. V shed 6 bases and J 4 bases; nucleotides not matched to a gene: 16. This CDR3 region has 17 residues. CDR3 sequence reads: CASSIIVAGAGIYEQYF. CDR3 coding DNA: TGTGCCAGCAGCATTATTGTAGCGGGGGCGGGGATATACGAGCAGTACTTC.

The V and J genes are TRBV7-9 and TRBJ1-2, with TRBD1 matching over 8 bases. CDR3 length: 15 amino acids. Unmatched junction bases numbered 3, after V lost 1 base and J lost 2 bases. In germline, CDR1 is SEHNR, CDR2 FQNEAQ (reference sequence). The CDR3 region has the DNA TGTGCCAGCAGCTTAGGGTCAGGGGGCAACTATGGCTACACCTTC. It codes for CASSLGSGGNYGYTF.

The rearrangement uses TRBV19 and TRBJ2-6; D might be TRBD2 (6 bases). Germline V CDR1 and CDR2: LNHDA, SQIVND (reference sequence). Trimming took off 6 bases at V and 0 bases at J, with 12 bases between the two ends. The CDR3 is made up of 16 amino acids. This CDR3 is CASRKMGGSGANVLTF. As DNA, the CDR3 is TGTGCCAGTAGAAAAATGGGGGGCTCTGGGGCCAACGTCCTGACTTTC.

The chain couples TRBV7-9 to TRBJ1-2, with 8 bases lining up with TRBD1. Germline trimming cut 8 bases from V and 3 bases from J; bases unmatched to any gene: 8. The CDR3 extends over 14 amino acids. Germline V gene data show CDR1 as SEHNR and CDR2 as FQNEAQ (reference sequence). CDR3 sequence (DNA): TGTGCCAGCGGCACAGACAGGGGCCACTATGGCTACACCTTC. Translated: CASGTDRGHYGYTF.

The genes are TRBV29-1 and TRBJ1-2; no definite D call. This CDR3 is 11 amino acids long. CDR1 is SQVTM and CDR2 is ANQGSEA in the germline V gene. V was clipped by 4 bases and J by 4 bases, with 7 bases between them. The CDR3 spells CSVAWGYGYTF. CDR3 in DNA: TGCAGCGTTGCATGGGGCTATGGCTACACCTTC.

The V and J genes are TRBV5-5 and TRBJ2-3; D unresolved. This CDR3 has 13 residues. Trimming cost V 1 base and J 5 bases, with 8 bases left between them. Per germline, CDR1 SGHKS and CDR2 YYEKEE (reference sequence). CDR3 in DNA: TGTGCCAGCAGCTTGCCCGAAGGAGATACGCAGTATTTT. Amino acids: CASSLPEGDTQYF.

This clone was picked up one time. The CDR3 DNA sequence: TGTGCCAGTAGGACTACGGGGGGGCGATGGGGCAATCAGCCCCAGCATTTT. Protein product: CASRTTGGRWGNQPQHF. The J gene is TRBJ1-5, the V gene TRBV19; a possible D gene is TRBD1 (6 bases). The CDR3 has 17 amino acids. Germline V gene lookup returns CDR1 LNHDA and CDR2 SQIVND (reference sequence). Trimming cost V 6 bases and J 2 bases, with 20 bases left between them.